The subject of this entry is one T cell receptor (beta chain). This clone's antigen is unknown. Base qualities are not at hand, and no much larger clone is one base apart. The sample comes from a study of PD-1 blockade in classical Hodgkin lymphoma (TCRdb year 2020). Looking at the study overall: The study used CyTOF and TCR beta sequencing to define a peripheral blood immune signature of response to PD-1 blockade in classical Hodgkin lymphoma. Summary of the overall study and its limitations: Only a single clinical trial cohort was studied, and what caused the repertoire differences, possibly disease activity or prior therapy, remained undefined. Newly diagnosed patients were reported to have lower baseline TCR diversity than healthy donors, and relapsed/refractory patients were reported to have lower baseline TCR diversity still.

The time point label on this specimen signifies: newly diagnosed, previously untreated cHL patient sample. A Miltenyi CD4+ T cell isolation kit was used for magnetic negative selection to purify CD4+ T cells from thawed PBMCs. PBMCs from patients with newly diagnosed, previously untreated classical Hodgkin lymphoma were sequenced as a comparison group for the relapsed/refractory trial patients. Peripheral blood was collected in 8 mL Vacutainer Cell Preparation Tubes, from which PBMCs were isolated by centrifugation and then cryopreserved. Purified CD4+ and CD8+ fractions were prepared only for cases where an additional PBMC sample was available. Magnetically labelled cells were depleted on LS columns in a quadroMACS separator, and the flow-through was collected as the purified fraction. Deletion took 3 bases off V and 3 bases off J, with a span of 15 bases between the germline ends. The CDR3 starts with the cysteine, ends with the phenylalanine, and has 16 residues. Only the CDR3 portion is preserved as DNA: 48 bases, with reading frame beginning at the first base. CDR1 and CDR2, per the germline V gene, are SGHVS and FQNEAQ.

The Qiagen DNeasy kit was used to extract genomic DNA from unsorted PBMCs and from the negatively selected CD4+ and CD8+ fractions. TCR beta CDR3 regions were amplified by immunoSEQ multiplex PCR using primers annealing to V and J segments. A synthetic immune receptor repertoire was used to minimize amplification bias, and remaining bias was computationally removed after sequencing. Concerning the study's data processing: Repertoire diversity was quantified as the Shannon entropy index using custom Python scripts. Unsorted, CD4+ and CD8+ repertoires were analyzed separately, except in combined analyses where CD4+ and CD8+ sequences were merged in silico. The table comes from immuneACCESS by way of TCRdb, which keeps in-frame sequences with V and J called. Part of the clones is missing from these tables; in studies checked, under half for an unresolved V gene and the rest for unknown reasons. V and J calls and clone size are as listed in that table; D and trimming were resolved from the DNA. The sample table records more than 30,000 clones; about 88% of these occur just once. The ten largest account for 0.95% to 1.5% of the sample.

The sequenced sample was CD4+ T cells from blood. The sequence was obtained from a human donor with classical Hodgkin lymphoma. The rearranged chain carries TRBV7-8 and TRBJ2-1, with an unclear D gene assignment. The CDR3 region has the sequence CASSFGPILNYNEQFF. The nucleotide sequence is TGTGCCAGCAGCTTCGGACCCATCTTAAACTACAATGAGCAGTTCTTC.